Listed here is a single T cell receptor beta chain. This entry is derived from a study of identical twins. Template switching supplied a universal primer site; unique molecular identifiers were carried on the cDNA. In TCRdb, the 5' RACE reads were re-called with MiXCR into one record per CDR3 protein. There are under 800,000 distinct CDR3 sequences in the sample; 21% occur only once, and roughly 4.3% lies in the top ten. With 7 bases removed from V and 2 bases from J, the gap between germline ends came to 9 bases. Germline V CDR1 and CDR2: MNHNY, SVGAGI (reference sequence). CDR3 size: 12 residues. A further study also used this sample, focusing on T cells expressing NK-cell markers. As reported in that work: The study drew TCR beta repertoires from sorted CD3+CD56+NKG2C+, CD3+CD56+NKG2C- and CD3+CD56-NKG2C+ T cells.

The material sequenced was PBMCs. The chain is built from TRBV6-6 and TRBJ2-7; D remains unclear. This receptor was obtained from a young woman in good health. The CDR3, as DNA: TGTGCCAGCACAGACACTACCTACGAGCAGTACTTC. Translating gives CASTDTTYEQYF.